Below are 26 T cell receptor beta chains sequenced from a single sample in a study of cytomegalovirus exposure and HLA in healthy donors. Researchers ran the PCR with 60 Vbeta and 13 Jbeta primers. The repertoire was sequenced with immunoSEQ multiplex PCR; TCRdb's copy has only in-frame clones and lacks some. Altogether 180,000 or so clones are present, roughly 79% being singletons, with the ten largest covering over 12%. The sequenced sample was PBMCs. All receptors derive from a man aged 45-65 years in good health and CMV-seropositive.

The V call is TRBV2, the J call TRBJ1-5; 7 bases fit TRBD1. J was trimmed by 1 base and V by 10 bases; bases with no gene match: 10. The length of the CDR3 is 15 residues. Germline V gives CDR1 SNHLY, CDR2 FYNNEI. This CDR3 is CATKTGKGSNQPQHF. In nucleotides, the CDR3 is TGTGCCACTAAGACAGGGAAAGGAAGCAATCAGCCCCAGCATTTT.

This chain joins TRBV19 and TRBJ1-4; D possibly corresponds to TRBD1 (6 bases). Trimming took off 5 bases at V and 8 bases at J, with 18 bases between the two ends. The CDR3 runs to 15 residues. Germline V gives CDR1 LNHDA, CDR2 SQIVND (reference sequence). CDR3 in DNA: TGTGCCAGTAGTTCAAGGGCAGGGGCTGGCGAAAAACTGTTTTTT. Residues: CASSSRAGAGEKLFF. The full variable domain, rest sourced from reference TRBV19 and TRBJ1-4, is DGGITQSPKYLFRKEGQNVTLSCEQNLNHDAMYWYRQDPGQGLRLIYYSQIVNDFQKGDIAEGYSVSREKKESFPLTVTSAQKNPTAFYLCASSSRAGAGEKLFFGSGTQLSVL.

V usage is TRBV7-3 and J usage is TRBJ1-1; the D gene is possibly TRBD1 (5 bases). The CDR3 runs 13 residues. V dropped 5 bases and J dropped 1 base, with 8 bases sitting between them. Germline values: CDR1 SGHTA, CDR2 FQGTGA. This CDR3 is CASSADKNTEAFF. Written as DNA, the CDR3 is TGTGCCAGCAGCGCGGACAAGAACACTGAAGCTTTCTTT.

This sequence joins TRBV4-2 and TRBJ1-4, with 10 nucleotides matching TRBD1. The V segment lost 0 bases and the J segment 8 bases; nucleotides outside the gene matches: 9. CDR3 length: 17 amino acids. Germline CDR1 is LGHNA and CDR2 is YNFKEQ. The CDR3 DNA reads as TGTGCCAGCAGCCAAGACGGAGGGGGACAGGGGTACGAAAAACTGTTTTTT. Its protein product is CASSQDGGGQGYEKLFF.

The chain has TRBV7-9 and TRBJ1-1; D unclear. Germline V gene data show CDR1 as SEHNR and CDR2 as FQNEAQ (reference sequence). Between the trimmed V and J ends, which lost 1 base and 0 bases, there was a span of 6 bases. The CDR3 has 14 residues. This CDR3 is CASSLVKLNTEAFF. In DNA, the CDR3 is TGTGCCAGCAGCTTAGTCAAGCTGAACACTGAAGCTTTCTTT.

The V gene is TRBV6-4, the J gene TRBJ1-5, with D possibly TRBD1 on 6 matching bases. The V end was cut by 3 bases, the J end by 6 bases, with 12 bases between. Germline CDR1 MRHNA, CDR2 SNTAGT. The CDR3 has 14 residues. The CDR3 DNA sequence: TGTGCCAGCAGTGAAGGGGGGGCCGGTCAGCCCCAGCATTTT. Translated: CASSEGGAGQPQHF.

The count of this clone is one. J is TRBJ2-4 and V is TRBV13, with D unresolved. The V end was cut by 4 bases, the J end by 4 bases, with 14 bases between. Germline lookup yields CDR1 PRHDT and CDR2 FYEKMQ (reference sequence). This CDR3 spans 15 amino acids. CDR3 nucleotide sequence: TGTGCCAGCAGCTCCATCTCTCTGACTAAAAACATTCAGTACTTC. As protein: CASSSISLTKNIQYF.

This clone was found a few times. The chain employs TRBV27 and TRBJ2-7; D perhaps matches TRBD2 (6 bases). V was trimmed by 6 bases and J by 7 bases, leaving 13 bases between them. CDR3 length equals 12 residues. Per germline, CDR1 MNHEY and CDR2 SMNVEV (reference sequence). In DNA, the CDR3 is TGTGCCAGCAGCCTCGTGGGGAGGGAGCAGTACTTC. Translated, it gives CASSLVGREQYF.

The chain uses TRBV4-3 and TRBJ1-5; D call uncertain. V lost 2 bases to trimming and J lost 7 bases, with 9 bases between them. CDR3 length: 13 residues. The V gene's germline CDR1 is LGHNA and CDR2 YSLEER. The CDR3 reads CASSQLGQQPQHF. Written as DNA, the CDR3 is TGCGCCAGCAGCCAACTTGGCCAGCAGCCCCAGCATTTT.

This clone was observed a few times. The chain carries TRBV4-1 and TRBJ1-1, with a weak D call TRBD1 (5 bases). The V end was cut by 2 bases, the J end by 5 bases, with 12 bases between. The length of the CDR3 is 14 residues. Germline lookup yields CDR1 MGHRA and CDR2 YSYEKL. CDR3 DNA: TGCGCCAGCAGCCAACAAAGCCGGGGGACTGAAGCTTTCTTT. Its protein is CASSQQSRGTEAFF.

The chain couples TRBV9 to TRBJ2-1; 7 positions agree with TRBD2. J was trimmed by 3 bases and V by 3 bases; bases with no gene match: 6. Germline assignment: CDR1 SGDLS and CDR2 YYNGEE. The CDR3 length is 15 residues. The CDR3 DNA reads TGTGCCAGCAGCGAGGGCGGGGGAAACTACAATGAGCAGTTCTTC. This codes for CASSEGGGNYNEQFF.

In its sample, this clone was seen a few times. The chain couples TRBV25-1 to TRBJ2-7; tentatively, D is TRBD1 (6 bases). Germline assignment: CDR1 MGHDK and CDR2 SYGVNS. The CDR3 is made up of 12 amino acids. V dropped 4 bases and J dropped 2 bases, with 6 bases sitting between them. CDR3 amino acids: CASSGQAYEQYF. In nucleotides, the CDR3 is TGTGCCAGCAGTGGACAGGCCTACGAGCAGTACTTC.

J is TRBJ2-6 and V is TRBV2; D is undetermined. The CDR3 covers 19 residues. Trimming took off 1 base at V and 0 bases at J, with 16 bases between the two ends. CDR1 is SNHLY and CDR2 is FYNNEI in the germline V gene. The CDR3 spells CASSEGHHLRLSGANVLTF. The CDR3 DNA reads as TGTGCCAGCAGTGAAGGGCACCACCTTAGACTCTCTGGGGCCAACGTCCTGACTTTC.

The chain carries TRBV4-1 and TRBJ2-4; 12 bases line up with TRBD1. CDR1 is MGHRA and CDR2 is YSYEKL in the germline V gene. V gave up 5 bases and J gave up 6 bases; unmatched junction bases: 8. This CDR3 is 16 amino acids long. The chain's CDR3 is CASSIGGTGGRNIQYF. CDR3 nucleotide sequence: TGCGCCAGCAGCATCGGTGGGACAGGGGGCAGAAACATTCAGTACTTC.

This clone was picked up a small number of times. V and J are TRBV20-1 and TRBJ1-4; D is ambiguous. Germline V gives CDR1 DFQATT, CDR2 SNEGSKA (reference sequence). CDR3 size: 11 residues. V was trimmed by 1 base and J by 8 bases, leaving 5 bases between them. This CDR3 is CSARAVEKLFF. CDR3 coding DNA: TGCAGTGCTAGAGCGGTGGAAAAACTGTTTTTT.

This chain uses TRBV7-9 with TRBJ1-2, with TRBD1 identical over 8 bases. The V segment lost 5 bases and the J segment 8 bases; nucleotides outside the gene matches: 7. The CDR3 is 13 residues long. Germline V CDR1 and CDR2: SEHNR, FQNEAQ (reference sequence). This chain's CDR3 is CASSQGAGEGYTF. Here the CDR3 DNA reads TGTGCCAGCAGCCAGGGGGCAGGGGAGGGCTACACCTTC.

V is TRBV28 and J is TRBJ1-2; D might be TRBD1 (6 bases). The CDR3 has 16 residues. Trimming took off 1 base at V and 4 bases at J, with 16 bases between the two ends. Germline V gives CDR1 MDHEN, CDR2 SYDVKM. CDR3 nucleotide sequence: TGTGCCAGCAGTTTATCTGGCGCAGGGGTGAGCTATGGCTACACCTTC. This encodes CASSLSGAGVSYGYTF.

The rearrangement joins TRBV5-4 to TRBJ2-1; tentative D call: TRBD2 (5 bases). Per the germline V gene, CDR1 is SGHNT and CDR2 is YYREEE (reference sequence). Trimming left V 0 bases short and J 0 bases short, with 10 bases between. The CDR3 consists of 16 residues. CDR3 in DNA: TGTGCCAGCAGCTTGGGAGGGAGAGGCTCCTACAATGAGCAGTTCTTC. As protein: CASSLGGRGSYNEQFF.

CDR3 loop: CASSVPGTTRYEQYV. The CDR3 bases are TGTGCCAGCAGTGTCCCCGGGACAACGAGATACGAGCAGTACGTC. The chain is built from TRBV27 and TRBJ2-7; perhaps TRBD1 as D (6 bases). Germline V CDR1 and CDR2: MNHEY, SMNVEV (reference sequence). V shed 5 bases and J shed 4 bases, with 18 bases lying between them. The CDR3 has 15 residues.

The rearrangement joins TRBV15 to TRBJ1-1; TRBD1 matches 7 bases. The J segment lost 1 base and the V segment lost 3 bases, leaving 11 bases of the junction unmatched. The CDR3 has 17 residues. Germline-derived CDR1 and CDR2 are LNHNV and YYDKDF (reference sequence). The CDR3 sequence: CATSRTNRGEGNTEAFF. As DNA, the CDR3 is TGTGCCACCAGCAGGACAAACAGGGGTGAGGGGAACACTGAAGCTTTCTTT.

The V gene is TRBV7-9, the J gene TRBJ2-5; 9 bases are shared with TRBD1. The V gene end was trimmed by 5 bases and the J gene end by 2 bases; junction bases not matched to a gene: 9. The CDR3 is 16 amino acids. Germline-derived CDR1 and CDR2 are SEHNR and FQNEAQ (reference sequence). The CDR3 spells CASSALPGQGQETQYF. CDR3 DNA: TGTGCCAGCAGCGCCCTCCCGGGACAGGGACAAGAGACCCAGTACTTC.

The chain has TRBV28 and TRBJ2-7; 8 nucleotides match TRBD1. CDR1 and CDR2 (germline): MDHEN, SYDVKM. The CDR3 has 15 residues. V dropped 2 bases and J dropped 0; count of bases not matched to a gene: 3. CDR3 DNA sequence: TGTGCCAGCAGTTTAACAGGGGGGAACTCCTACGAGCAGTACTTC. Protein product: CASSLTGGNSYEQYF.

This clone has only one observation. V usage is TRBV29-1 and J usage is TRBJ1-1; 7 nucleotides agree with TRBD1. The CDR3 consists of 15 residues. With 0 bases clipped from V and 6 bases from J, the junction kept 10 bases outside the gene matches. Germline assignment: CDR1 SQVTM and CDR2 ANQGSEA. The CDR3 protein is CSVEDQGGGAAEAFF. The CDR3 coding sequence is TGCAGCGTTGAAGATCAAGGAGGGGGCGCGGCTGAAGCTTTCTTT.

This clone turned up a few times. This chain links TRBV6-5 with TRBJ2-2; 8 nucleotides align to TRBD1. CDR1 is MNHEY, CDR2 SVGAGI, per germline. The V and J ends lost 2 bases and 5 bases, in that order; junction bases with no gene match: 4. This CDR3 spans 15 amino acids. CDR3 in DNA: TGTGCCAGCAGTTACGGCAGGGGGCGAACCGGGGAGCTGTTTTTT. Translated, it gives CASSYGRGRTGELFF.

This clone was observed a few times. The chain links TRBV18 to TRBJ1-2, with 7 positions matching TRBD1. This CDR3 contains 13 residues. Per the germline V gene, CDR1 is KGHSH and CDR2 is LQKENI. Trimming cost V 5 bases and J 4 bases; bases outside gene matches: 4. CDR3 residues: CASSDREGYGYTF. CDR3 bases: TGTGCCAGCTCAGACAGGGAAGGCTATGGCTACACCTTC.

This sequence joins TRBV5-4 and TRBJ2-7, with D possibly being TRBD1 (5 bases). Germline CDR1 is SGHNT and CDR2 is YYREEE (reference sequence). V was clipped by 0 bases and J by 3 bases, with 7 bases between them. This CDR3 is 13 amino acids long. The CDR3 nucleotides read TGTGCCAGCAGCTTGGATAGGGGCTACGAGCAGTACTTC. Translation: CASSLDRGYEQYF. The full variable domain, completed using reference TRBV5-4 and TRBJ2-7, is ETGVTQSPTHLIKTRGQQVTLRCSSQSGHNTVSWYQQALGQGPQFIFQYYREEENGRGNFPPRFSGLQFPNYSSELNVNALELDDSALYLCASSLDRGYEQYFGPGTRLTVT.